This T cell receptor (beta chain) was sequenced for a study of PD-L1 blockade in urothelial cancer. Study-level information: Patients took up atezolizumab at some point between 2012 and 2014 at 1,200 mg intravenously every 3 weeks. Of prior chemotherapy regimens, patients had received between 0 and 3.

Concerning this clone itself: Its antigen remains unidentified.

The time point denotes: peripheral blood 6 weeks after treatment start. In germline, CDR1 is MRHNA, CDR2 SNTAGT. J was trimmed by 5 bases and V by 6 bases; bases with no gene match: 7. This CDR3 is 14 amino acids long. Method: immunoSEQ multiplex PCR; TCRdb's copy keeps in-frame clones and lacks some. This repertoire shows under 50,000 clones, 65% to 90% found once; its top ten account for roughly 24%. Study-wide findings and caveats: Lower than median blood TCR clonality before treatment predicted better survival.

The chain is built from TRBV6-4 and TRBJ1-1, with TRBD1 matching 9 bases. The sample here was PBMCs, taken around atezolizumab (anti-PD-L1) treatment. The TCR was taken from a man between 60 and 75 years old with urothelial cancer. CDR3 loop: CASSRDREGTEAFF. Here the CDR3 DNA reads TGTGCCAGCAGCCGGGACAGGGAGGGAACTGAAGCTTTCTTT.